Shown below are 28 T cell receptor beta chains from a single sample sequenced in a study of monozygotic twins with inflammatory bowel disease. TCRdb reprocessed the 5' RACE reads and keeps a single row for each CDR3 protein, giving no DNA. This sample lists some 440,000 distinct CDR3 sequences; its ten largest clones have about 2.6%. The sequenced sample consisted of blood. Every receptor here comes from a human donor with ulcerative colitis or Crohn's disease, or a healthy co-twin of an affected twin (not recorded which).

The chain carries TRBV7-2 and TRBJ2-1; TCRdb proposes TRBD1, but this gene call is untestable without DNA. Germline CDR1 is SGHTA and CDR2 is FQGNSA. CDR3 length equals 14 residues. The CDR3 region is CASSLVSGGYEQFF.

This CDR3 reads CASSLPATDGYTF. The chain couples TRBV6-6 to TRBJ1-2; with no DNA, the TCRdb D assignment of TRBD1 cannot be verified. In germline, CDR1 is MNHNY, CDR2 SVGAGI (reference sequence). The CDR3 has 13 residues.

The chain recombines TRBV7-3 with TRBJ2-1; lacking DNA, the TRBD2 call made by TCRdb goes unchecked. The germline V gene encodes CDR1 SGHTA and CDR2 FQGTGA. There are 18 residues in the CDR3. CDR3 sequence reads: CASSLSPSGGRTMSEQFF.

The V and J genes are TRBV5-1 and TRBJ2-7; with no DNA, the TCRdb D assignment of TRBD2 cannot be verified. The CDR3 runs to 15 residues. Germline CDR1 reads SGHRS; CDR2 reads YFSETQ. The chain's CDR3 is CASRRSGGDLYEQYF.

Here the CDR3 reads CASSLALSGSYEQYF. The V and J genes are TRBV7-2 and TRBJ2-7. Germline values: CDR1 SGHTA, CDR2 FQGNSA. The CDR3 is made up of 15 amino acids.

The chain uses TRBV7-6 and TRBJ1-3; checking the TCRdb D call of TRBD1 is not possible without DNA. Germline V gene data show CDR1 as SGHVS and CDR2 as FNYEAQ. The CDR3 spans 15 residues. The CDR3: CASSLDTGTGNTIYF. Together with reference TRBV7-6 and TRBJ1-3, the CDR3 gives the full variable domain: GAGVSQSPRYKVTKRGQDVALRCDPISGHVSLYWYRQALGQGPEFLTYFNYEAQQDKSGLPNDRFSAERPEGSISTLTIQRTEQRDSAMYRCASSLDTGTGNTIYFGEGSWLTVV.

The CDR3 loop reads CASSITAGGRYEQYF. This chain joins TRBV19 and TRBJ2-7; TCRdb selects TRBD2, and the lack of DNA leaves this call unchecked. Germline V lookup: CDR1 LNHDA, CDR2 SQIVND (reference sequence). CDR3 length equals 15 residues.

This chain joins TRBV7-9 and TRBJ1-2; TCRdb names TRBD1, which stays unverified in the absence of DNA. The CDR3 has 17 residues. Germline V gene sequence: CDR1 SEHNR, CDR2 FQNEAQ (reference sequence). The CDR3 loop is CASSSIGARTVKYGYTF. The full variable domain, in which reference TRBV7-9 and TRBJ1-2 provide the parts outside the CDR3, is DTGVSQNPRHKITKRGQNVTFRCDPISEHNRLYWYRQTLGQGPEFLTYFQNEAQLEKSRLLSDRFSAERPKGSFSTLEIQRTEQGDSAMYLCASSSIGARTVKYGYTFGSGTRLTVV.

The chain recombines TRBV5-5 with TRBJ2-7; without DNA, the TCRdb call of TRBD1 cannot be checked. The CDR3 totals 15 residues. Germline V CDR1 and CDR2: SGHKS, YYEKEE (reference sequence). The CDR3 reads CASSLGTGVSYEQHF.

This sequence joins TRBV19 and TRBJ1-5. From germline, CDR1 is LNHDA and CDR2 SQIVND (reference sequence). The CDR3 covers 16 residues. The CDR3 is CASSIGDGGRYQPQHF.

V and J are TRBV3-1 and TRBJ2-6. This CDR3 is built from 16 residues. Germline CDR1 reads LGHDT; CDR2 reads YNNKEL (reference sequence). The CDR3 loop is CASSLKTGSGANVLTF. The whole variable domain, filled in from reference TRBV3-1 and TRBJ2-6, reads DTAVSQTPKYLVTQMGNDKSIKCEQNLGHDTMYWYKQDSKKFLKIMFSYNNKELIINETVPNRFSPKSPDKAHLNLHINSLELGDSAVYFCASSLKTGSGANVLTFGAGSRLTVL.

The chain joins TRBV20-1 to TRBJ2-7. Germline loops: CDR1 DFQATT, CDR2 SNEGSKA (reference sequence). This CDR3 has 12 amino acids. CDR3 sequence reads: CSASGSTYEQYF.

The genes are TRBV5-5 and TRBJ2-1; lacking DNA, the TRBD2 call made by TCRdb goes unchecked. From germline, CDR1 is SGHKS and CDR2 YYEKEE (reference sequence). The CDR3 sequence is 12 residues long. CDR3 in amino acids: CASSPPFGEQFF. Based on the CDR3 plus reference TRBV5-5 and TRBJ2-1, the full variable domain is DAGVTQSPTHLIKTRGQQVTLRCSPISGHKSVSWYQQVLGQGPQFIFQYYEKEERGRGNFPDRFSARQFPNYSSELNVNALLLGDSALYLCASSPPFGEQFFGPGTRLTVL.

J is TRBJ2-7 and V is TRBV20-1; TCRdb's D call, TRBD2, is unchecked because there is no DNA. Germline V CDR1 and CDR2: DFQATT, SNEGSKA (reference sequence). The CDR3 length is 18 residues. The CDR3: CSARDHRTSILSPYEQYF.

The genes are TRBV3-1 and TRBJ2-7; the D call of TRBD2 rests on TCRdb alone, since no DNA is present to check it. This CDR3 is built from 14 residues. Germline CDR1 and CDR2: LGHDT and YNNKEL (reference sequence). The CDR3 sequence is CASSAAGGIYEQYF.

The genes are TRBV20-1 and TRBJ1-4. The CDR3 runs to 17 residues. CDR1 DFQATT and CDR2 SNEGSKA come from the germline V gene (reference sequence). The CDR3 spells CSARDRTTSATNEKLFF.

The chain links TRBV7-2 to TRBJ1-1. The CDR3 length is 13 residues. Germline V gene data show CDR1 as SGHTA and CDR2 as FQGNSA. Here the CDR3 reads CASSLSIGTEAFF.

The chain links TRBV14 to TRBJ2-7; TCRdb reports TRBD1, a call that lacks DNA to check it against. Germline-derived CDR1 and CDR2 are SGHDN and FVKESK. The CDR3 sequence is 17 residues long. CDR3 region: CASSQATPGQGIHEQYF.

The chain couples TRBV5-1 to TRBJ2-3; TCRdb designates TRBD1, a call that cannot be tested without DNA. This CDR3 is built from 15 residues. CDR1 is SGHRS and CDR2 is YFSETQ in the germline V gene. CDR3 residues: CASRHRGPGTDTQYF.

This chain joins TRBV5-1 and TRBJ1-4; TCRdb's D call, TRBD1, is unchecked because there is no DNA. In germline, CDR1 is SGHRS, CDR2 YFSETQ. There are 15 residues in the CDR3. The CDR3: CASSLGRGAAEKLFF.

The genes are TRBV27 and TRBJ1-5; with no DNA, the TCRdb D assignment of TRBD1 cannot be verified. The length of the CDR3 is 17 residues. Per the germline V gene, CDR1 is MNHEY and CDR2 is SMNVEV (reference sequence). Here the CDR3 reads CASSFTGGMWSNQPQHF.

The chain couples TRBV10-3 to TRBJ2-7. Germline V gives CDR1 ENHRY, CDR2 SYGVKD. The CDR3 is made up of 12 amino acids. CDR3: CAISEGLYEQYF.

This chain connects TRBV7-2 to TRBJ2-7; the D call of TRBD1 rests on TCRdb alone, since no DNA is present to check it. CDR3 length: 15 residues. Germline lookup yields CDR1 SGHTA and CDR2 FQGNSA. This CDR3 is CASSFNYQGGYEQYF.

CDR3 loop: CASSSRPGGNTEAFF. The rearrangement links TRBV11-2 to TRBJ1-1; TCRdb designates TRBD1, a call that cannot be tested without DNA. The CDR3 covers 15 residues. The germline V gene encodes CDR1 SGHAT and CDR2 FQNNGV.

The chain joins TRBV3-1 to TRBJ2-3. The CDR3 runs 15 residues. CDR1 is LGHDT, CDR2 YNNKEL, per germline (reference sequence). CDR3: CASSQERLYTDTQYF.

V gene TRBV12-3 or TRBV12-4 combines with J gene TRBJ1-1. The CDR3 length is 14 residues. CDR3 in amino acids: CASTPAGMNTEAFF.

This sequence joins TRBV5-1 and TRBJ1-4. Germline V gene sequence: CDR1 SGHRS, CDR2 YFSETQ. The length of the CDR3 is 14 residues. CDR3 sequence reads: CASSLGHTNEKLFF.

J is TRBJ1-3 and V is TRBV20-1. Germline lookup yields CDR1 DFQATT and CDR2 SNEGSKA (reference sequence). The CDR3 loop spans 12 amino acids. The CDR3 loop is CSAKVPGNTIYF.